Detailed here is one T cell receptor (beta chain). The antigen remains unidentified. Looked up from germline, CDR1 is LNHNV and CDR2 is YYDKDF (reference sequence). The CDR3 spans 17 residues. The V gene lost 1 base and the J gene lost 2 bases, with 15 bases spanning the gap. This entry comes from a study of graft-versus-host responses after intestinal transplantation. About the research overall: Multivisceral, liver-intestinal, or isolated intestinal transplants were performed in recipients. Every transplant recipient was induced with anti-thymocyte globulin, then maintained on tacrolimus and steroids for two to three years. Regarding the study as a whole: GvH clones turned up in recipient marrow; some had shown up first in ileum or blood.

The assay was immunoSEQ multiplex PCR, and TCRdb's table has in-frame clones only and misses some. The profile shows about 130,000 clones, around nine tenths of them singletons. The material was unstimulated CD4+ T cells sorted from spleen or lymph node cells, obtained before intestinal transplant. This receptor was taken from a human donor who received an intestinal transplant. This chain connects TRBV15 to TRBJ1-3; D may be TRBD1 (5 bases). This chain's CDR3 is CATSRGARARAGNTIYF. The CDR3 region has the DNA TGTGCCACCAGCAGAGGGGCCAGGGCACGAGCTGGAAACACCATATATTTT. The full variable domain, rest sourced from reference TRBV15 and TRBJ1-3, is DAMVIQNPRYQVTQFGKPVTLSCSQTLNHNVMYWYQQKSSQAPKLLFHYYDKDFNNEADTPDNFQSRRPNTSFCFLDIRSPGLGDTAMYLCATSRGARARAGNTIYFGEGSWLTVV.